Presented here are 7 T cell receptor beta chains from one specimen sequenced in a study of T cell clonality in common variable immunodeficiency. The protocol was immunoSEQ multiplex PCR, while the TCRdb copy is restricted to in-frame clones and leaves out a portion. The sample contains 30,000 to 40,000 clones, none occurring once; around 2.7% lies in the top ten. The sequenced material came from peripheral blood mononuclear cells. The receptor source for this set is a person aged 18 to 75 in good health.

This clone was seen many times. The missing CDR3 end, 3 residues past where the read stops, is filled in from the germline J gene. The V and J genes are TRBV7-2 and TRBJ2-3; D unclear. The CDR3 contains 12 residues. With 1 base removed from V and 8 bases from J, the gap between germline ends came to 7 bases. From germline, CDR1 is SGHTA and CDR2 FQGNSA. The CDR3 region is CASSLEQVTQYF. The DNA read from the CDR3 is TGTGCCAGCAGCTTAGAGCAAGTTACG.

Only a few counts were recorded for this clone. The read halts 3 residues ahead of the CDR3 end, with the missing end drawn from the germline J gene. This chain joins TRBV11-2 and TRBJ1-5; D uncertain. V was pared by 1 base and J by 4 bases, with 5 bases between. The CDR3 covers 13 residues. Germline values: CDR1 SGHAT, CDR2 FQNNGV. Incomplete CDR3 DNA: TGTGCCAGCAGCTTAGTCGGTAATCAGCCC. This translates into CASSLVGNQP. In full, the CDR3 reads CASSLVGNQPQHF.

This clone showed up many times. From the germline J gene comes the end of the CDR3, since the read stops 3 residues before it. The rearrangement links TRBV30 to TRBJ2-2, with 8 nucleotides matching TRBD2. V lost 5 bases to trimming and J lost 2 bases; unmatched junction nucleotides: 16. The CDR3 spans 18 residues. Germline V gene sequence: CDR1 GTSNPN, CDR2 SVGIG (reference sequence). The CDR3 reads CAWGTRVVGYLNTGELFF. CDR3 bases read: TGTGCCTGGGGGACTAGGGTCGTCGGTTACCTCAACACCGGGGAG.

This clone was observed many times. The missing CDR3 end, 3 residues past where the read stops, is filled in from the germline J gene. The chain links TRBV20-1 to TRBJ2-1; 13 positions match TRBD2. Germline lookup yields CDR1 DFQATT and CDR2 SNEGSKA (reference sequence). The CDR3 contains 16 residues. The V gene end was trimmed by 5 bases and the J gene end by 2 bases; junction bases not matched to a gene: 6. The CDR3 DNA, read in part, is TGCAGTGCTCTCCGGACTAGCGGGAGCCCCTACAATGAG. Translating it yields CSALRTSGSPYNE. The whole CDR3 protein is CSALRTSGSPYNEQFF.

This clone was counted ten times or more. The read is 3 residues too short to cover the CDR3 end, so that end is filled in from the germline J gene. The chain is built from TRBV5-4 and TRBJ1-2; D gene ambiguous. CDR3 length equals 15 residues. V was cut by 4 bases and J by 2 bases, with 15 bases left in between. CDR1 and CDR2 from the germline V gene are SGHNT and YYREEE (reference sequence). CDR3 sequence reads: CASSLYGPPNYGYTF. The CDR3 DNA, read in part, is TGTGCCAGCAGCCTGTATGGGCCTCCGAACTATGGC. Full variable domain (missing parts from reference TRBV5-4 and TRBJ1-2): ETGVTQSPTHLIKTRGQQVTLRCSSQSGHNTVSWYQQALGQGPQFIFQYYREEENGRGNFPPRFSGLQFPNYSSELNVNALELDDSALYLCASSLYGPPNYGYTFGSGTRLTVV.

There are many counts of this clone. The missing CDR3 end, 3 residues past where the read stops, is filled in from the germline J gene. The chain recombines TRBV7-3 with TRBJ2-2, with D tentatively TRBD1 (6 bases). CDR3 length: 15 amino acids. CDR1 SGHTA and CDR2 FQGTGA come from the germline V gene. The CDR3 loop reads CASREGGFTGSPLFF. The DNA read from the CDR3 is TGTGCCAGCAGAGAAGGGGGATTTACGGGGTCACCG.

This clone was recorded many times. The DNA ends 3 residues before the CDR3 does, and the rest of the CDR3 is filled in from the germline J gene. The chain employs TRBV9 and TRBJ2-1, with 7 nucleotides matching TRBD2. The CDR3 has 17 residues. Trimming cost V 0 bases and J 3 bases; bases outside gene matches: 9. In germline, CDR1 is SGDLS, CDR2 YYNGEE. The sequenced CDR3 bases are TGTGCCAGCAGCGTAGGTGTGGGACTAACTATCTACAATGAG. Residues: CASSVGVGLTIYNE. In full, the CDR3 reads CASSVGVGLTIYNEQFF.